This is a list of T cell receptor beta chains from one sample in a study of post-analysis software for immune sequencing data. TCRdb ran MiXCR on the PCR reads and lists one entry per CDR3 protein. Counted here are some 240,000 distinct CDR3 sequences, 36% occurring once; the ten biggest clones make up around 5.2%. What was sequenced was blood. The receptors come from a girl aged 10 to 17 with multiple sclerosis. The CDR3 runs from the conserved cysteine through the conserved F or W. Each record gives: clone size, V gene, D gene, J gene, CDR3 protein, CDR3 DNA. A D gene is named only where the DNA matches it firmly. Where a row states a size, it is once, few, many or the class of an expanded clone; other rows omit it.

>many|TRBV5-1|-|TRBJ2-5
CASSFGATVQETQYF
TGCGCCAGCAGCTTCGGGGCCACTGTTCAAGAGACCCAGTACTTC
>many|TRBV6-5|-|TRBJ2-1
CASSLDGDSNEQFF
TGTGCCAGCAGTCTCGACGGAGATAGCAATGAGCAGTTCTTC
>many|TRBV5-1|-|TRBJ2-3
CASSLLGFTDTQYF
TGCGCCAGCAGCTTACTCGGGTTCACAGATACGCAGTATTTT
>many|TRBV11-2|-|TRBJ1-1
CASSLLPGGNTEAFF
TGTGCCAGCAGCTTACTACCGGGGGGGAACACTGAAGCTTTCTTT
>-|TRBV4-3|-|TRBJ2-7
CASSQMDRSTYEQYF
TGCGCCAGCAGCCAAATGGACAGATCAACCTACGAGCAGTACTTC
>many|TRBV20-1|TRBD2|TRBJ2-5
CSARDRSGGQTQYF
TGCAGTGCTAGAGATCGGTCGGGGGGTCAGACCCAGTACTTC
>-|TRBV5-4|TRBD2|TRBJ2-7
CASSREGTYSYEQYF
TGTGCCAGCAGCCGGGAGGGGACCTACTCCTACGAGCAGTACTTC
>many|TRBV4-2|-|TRBJ1-1
CASSQDNTEAFF
TGTGCCAGCAGCCAAGACAACACTGAAGCTTTCTTT
>few|TRBV4-2|-|TRBJ2-1
CASSLSGGNEQFF
TGTGCCAGCAGCCTGAGCGGCGGCAATGAGCAGTTCTTC
>few|TRBV4-2|TRBD2|TRBJ2-5
CASSQDWSGTSGSGNRETQYF
TGTGCCAGCAGCCAAGATTGGTCCGGGACTAGCGGGAGTGGGAATCGAGAGACCCAGTACTTC
>many|TRBV20-1|TRBD2|TRBJ2-3
CSARLAGASSDTQYF
TGCAGTGCGAGACTAGCGGGGGCCTCCTCGGATACGCAGTATTTT
>-|TRBV19|TRBD1|TRBJ2-1
CASSTTGQYYNEQFF
TGTGCCAGTAGTACGACAGGGCAATACTACAATGAGCAGTTCTTC
>many|TRBV9|-|TRBJ2-5
CASSVAGEGQETQYF
TGTGCCAGCAGCGTAGCGGGAGAAGGCCAAGAGACCCAGTACTTC
>many|TRBV12-3/TRBV12-4|-|TRBJ1-2
CASRVGPSGDGYTF
TGTGCCAGCAGGGTGGGACCCTCCGGCGATGGCTACACCTTC
>few|TRBV3-1|TRBD1|TRBJ2-2
CASSQEGRQGNTGELFF
TGTGCCAGCAGCCAAGAAGGGAGACAGGGGAACACCGGGGAGCTGTTTTTT
>few|TRBV20-1|-|TRBJ1-1
CSASPGGPRTEAFF
TGCAGTGCTAGTCCGGGGGGGCCACGCACTGAAGCTTTCTTT
>-|TRBV4-2|TRBD1|TRBJ1-1
CASSPLGTGGTEAFF
TGTGCCAGCAGCCCCTTGGGGACAGGCGGGACTGAAGCTTTCTTT
>many|TRBV7-2|TRBD2|TRBJ2-1
CASSLGGGRQTDEQFF
TGTGCCAGCAGCCTAGGCGGGGGAAGACAGACCGATGAGCAGTTCTTC
>many|TRBV3-1|-|TRBJ2-6
CASSPLLRQGSGANVLTF
TGTGCCAGCAGTCCTTTACTGCGCCAGGGGTCTGGGGCCAACGTCCTGACTTTC
>-|TRBV7-2|TRBD1|TRBJ1-2
CASSLGQGGRTF
TGTGCCAGCAGCCTCGGGCAGGGGGGACGCACCTTC
>-|TRBV5-1|TRBD1|TRBJ2-1
CASSWAGDRGNEQFF
TGCGCCAGCAGCTGGGCCGGGGACAGGGGCAATGAGCAGTTCTTC
>-|TRBV29-1|TRBD2|TRBJ2-7
CSVGLAGPGTYEQYF
TGCAGCGTAGGACTAGCGGGACCCGGCACCTACGAGCAGTACTTC
>-|TRBV21-1|-|TRBJ2-7
CAHRGGSPYEQYF
TGTGCTCACAGAGGTGGCAGTCCCTACGAGCAGTACTTC
>many|TRBV29-1|-|TRBJ2-5
CSVERVAVKTQYF
TGCAGCGTTGAACGAGTCGCCGTCAAGACCCAGTACTTC
>many|TRBV20-1|TRBD1|TRBJ1-5
CSVRGPRSNQPQHF
TGCAGTGTTAGGGGGCCGAGGAGCAATCAGCCCCAGCATTTT
>many|TRBV5-1|-|TRBJ2-5
CASSLAGQKETQYF
TGCGCCAGCAGCCTAGCCGGACAGAAAGAGACCCAGTACTTC
>-|TRBV27|TRBD1|TRBJ1-6
CASSLKGQGNNSPLHF
TGTGCCAGCAGTTTAAAGGGACAGGGGAATAATTCACCCCTCCACTTT
>-|TRBV10-3|TRBD1|TRBJ1-2
CAISEEGTGLGYTF
TGTGCCATCAGTGAGGAGGGGACAGGGCTTGGCTACACCTTC
>-|TRBV12-3/TRBV12-4|-|TRBJ2-7
CASSWTSYEQYF
TGTGCCAGCAGTTGGACATCCTACGAGCAGTACTTC
>many|TRBV3-1|-|TRBJ2-5
CASSQGAGTKETQYF
TGTGCCAGCAGCCAAGGTGCAGGGACGAAAGAGACCCAGTACTTC
>many|TRBV29-1|-|TRBJ1-2
CSVDQDGMNGYTF
TGCAGCGTTGACCAGGACGGGATGAATGGCTACACCTTC
>many|TRBV7-2|-|TRBJ1-5
CASSFQSGRPWAPQHF
TGTGCCAGCAGCTTCCAGAGCGGCCGCCCTTGGGCGCCCCAGCATTTT
>many|TRBV20-1|-|TRBJ1-5
CSCLRGNQPQHF
TGCAGTTGCCTCCGGGGCAATCAGCCCCAGCATTTT
>many|TRBV29-1|-|TRBJ1-2
CSVARRQAHYGYTF
TGCAGCGTCGCCCGGCGGCAGGCCCACTATGGCTACACCTTC
>-|TRBV10-3|-|TRBJ2-2
CAISEGGISNTGELFF
TGTGCCATCAGTGAGGGAGGGATTTCGAACACCGGGGAGCTGTTTTTT
>many|TRBV28|-|TRBJ2-7
CASSRQGFFEQYF
TGTGCCAGCAGTCGTCAGGGTTTCTTTGAGCAGTACTTC
>-|TRBV12-3/TRBV12-4|TRBD1|TRBJ1-3
CASSLGRSGGLSGNTIYF
TGTGCCAGCAGTTTAGGCCGGTCAGGGGGCCTCTCTGGGAACACCATATATTTT
>-|TRBV2|TRBD2|TRBJ2-7
CASSPTSGRFNERYF
TGTGCCAGCAGTCCCACTAGCGGGAGGTTTAATGAGCGGTACTTC
>few|TRBV28|TRBD1|TRBJ1-4
CASRDRFNEKLFF
TGTGCCAGCCGGGACAGATTTAATGAAAAACTGTTTTTT
>few|TRBV18|TRBD1|TRBJ2-3
CASSLQGADTQYF
TGTGCCAGCTCACTACAGGGGGCAGATACGCAGTATTTT
>many|TRBV20-1|-|TRBJ2-1
CSAPYRDYNEQFF
TGCAGTGCTCCTTACAGGGACTACAATGAGCAGTTCTTC
>-|TRBV28|TRBD1|TRBJ2-7
CASIRSRGTNEQYF
TGTGCCAGCATAAGGAGCAGGGGGACCAACGAGCAGTACTTC
>many|TRBV5-1|-|TRBJ2-5
CASSLVSGEETQYF
TGCGCCAGCAGCTTGGTGTCAGGGGAAGAGACCCAGTACTTC
>many|TRBV7-3|-|TRBJ2-3
CASSLTQGDTQYF
TGTGCCAGCAGCTTAACCCAGGGCGATACGCAGTATTTT